This TCR beta chain was documented in a study of CD4 T cells in relation to SARS-CoV-2 and coronaviruses. Per germline, CDR1 SGHRS and CDR2 YFSETQ. The CDR3 covers 13 residues. V lost 3 bases and J 4 bases, leaving 10 bases between the germline ends. This table comes from immunoSEQ multiplex PCR, and its TCRdb copy is limited to in-frame clones, with some not included. Of 60,000 to 85,000 clones in the sample, about 92% are singletons; the top ten hold about 0.23%. Unexposed donor CD4+ T cells date from 2011-2018, before the COVID-19 pandemic. Naive and memory CD4+ T cells were separated from cryopreserved PBMCs.

The TCR comes from a human donor in good health. The chain couples TRBV5-1 to TRBJ2-5; D is perhaps TRBD1 (7 bases). Sequenced: naive CD4+ T cells from PBMCs. Subset noted: naive CD4+ T cells isolated by negative enrichment. The CDR3 sequence: CASSWGDRETQYF. The CDR3 DNA reads as TGCGCCAGCAGCTGGGGGGACAGAGAGACCCAGTACTTC.